This T cell receptor beta chain was captured in a study of response to subunit inactivated influenza vaccine. Points from the study as a whole: Each seasonal flu vaccination may recruit only limited new T cells, authors suggested.

This clonotype has at least ten counts. Antigen specificity is unknown. In TCRdb, the RT-PCR reads were re-called with MiXCR into one record per CDR3 protein. The top ten hold around 13% of the sample, which has about 520,000 distinct CDR3 sequences, approximately 6.9% seen once. The CDR3 is 14 residues long. V was clipped by 4 bases and J by 9 bases, with 16 bases between them. Germline-derived CDR1 and CDR2 are SGHTA and FQGNSA. The sequenced sample was PBMCs from blood, obtained less than 25 months after vaccination. The chain carries TRBV7-2 and TRBJ2-1; D gene ambiguous. The receptor comes from a man in his fifties or sixties who received an inactivated influenza vaccine. The DNA of the CDR3 is TGTGCCAGCAGCTCGTGGGGTCCACTCGGTGAGCAGTTCTTC. Its translation: CASSSWGPLGEQFF.